This entry lists 3 T cell receptor beta chains sequenced from one sample in a study of blood T cell repertoires in COVID-19. Sequencing was performed with immunoSEQ multiplex PCR; in TCRdb, only in-frame clones are kept and a portion is missing. The data show about 160,000 clones, more than 85% seen once. The specimen sequenced was peripheral blood. Source of these receptors: a woman aged 55 to 70 with COVID-19, enrolled during active disease.

This chain links TRBV11-1 with TRBJ2-7; a weak D match, TRBD1 (5 bases). V was clipped by 1 base and J by 2 bases, with 9 bases between them. CDR1 SGHAT and CDR2 FQDESV come from the germline V gene (reference sequence). This CDR3 is built from 14 residues. The DNA for the CDR3 is TGTGCCAGCAGCTTAGACAGGAAGCCCTACGAGCAGTACTTC. Encoded protein: CASSLDRKPYEQYF.

The chain couples TRBV15 to TRBJ2-1; D is ambiguous. The CDR3 length is 13 residues. Looked up from germline, CDR1 is LNHNV and CDR2 is YYDKDF (reference sequence). The V end lost 0 bases, the J end lost 9 bases, and 9 bases lay between the germline ends. The CDR3 reads CATSRDRVGEQFF. The CDR3 nucleotides are TGTGCCACCAGCAGAGATCGGGTTGGTGAGCAGTTCTTC.

The V and J genes are TRBV5-1 and TRBJ1-2; TRBD1 aligns across 8 bases. Per germline, CDR1 SGHRS and CDR2 YFSETQ. The CDR3 contains 14 residues. With V trimmed by 6 bases and J by 5 bases, 9 bases remained unmatched. The CDR3 DNA reads as TGCGCCAGCAAATTCGGGACAGGAGTATATGGCTACACCTTC. Translated: CASKFGTGVYGYTF.